Following are 17 T cell receptor beta chains from one sample sequenced in a study of CD8 T cells in ankylosing spondylitis. TCRdb reprocessed the 5' RACE reads with MiXCR, giving one entry per CDR3 protein. Found here are 250,000 or so distinct CDR3 sequences, about 10% of them singletons; the top ten hold about 3%. Source material: blood, either unsorted or a sorted T cell fraction (not recorded which). The receptors stem from a male donor with ankylosing spondylitis or in good health (not recorded which).

The chain carries TRBV27 and TRBJ2-7; tentative D call: TRBD1 (6 bases). CDR3 length: 16 residues. V gave up 6 bases and J gave up 0 bases, with 18 bases separating them. Germline CDR1 reads MNHEY; CDR2 reads SMNVEV (reference sequence). The CDR3 DNA reads TGTGCCAGCAGCCGACCTGACAGGTTCAGCTCCTACGAGCAGTACTTC. Its protein product is CASSRPDRFSSYEQYF.

The chain recombines TRBV29-1 with TRBJ2-3; D call uncertain. Germline V gene lookup returns CDR1 SQVTM and CDR2 ANQGSEA. V lost 8 bases and J 5 bases, leaving 11 bases between the germline ends. This CDR3 comprises 11 residues. The CDR3 region has the DNA TGCAGCTCCGCCCGCGGAGATACGCAGTATTTT. Residues: CSSARGDTQYF.

With regard to this clonotype: This may be a read error, as it is one base from a much larger clone. The V call is TRBV28, the J call TRBJ2-5, with D unclear. Germline V gives CDR1 MDHEN, CDR2 SYDVKM. The CDR3 spans 13 residues. The chain's CDR3 is CASGWADKETQHF. The CDR3 DNA follows: TGTGCCAGCGGGTGGGCAGACAAAGAGACCCAGCACTTC.

This clonotype was recorded many times. V is TRBV12-3 or TRBV12-4 and J is TRBJ2-1; 8 bases match TRBD2. The CDR3 totals 19 residues. V shed 5 bases, J shed 6 bases, and the junction held 21 bases outside the gene matches. The DNA of the CDR3 is TGTGCCAGCAGTCCAACCTCCACGTTTAGCGGGGCCTGGGTCAATGAGCAGTTCTTC. Its protein is CASSPTSTFSGAWVNEQFF.

In its sample, this clonotype was seen many times. The CDR3 is CASSQRRDQPQHF. CDR3 DNA: TGTGCCAGCAGCCAGAGACGGGATCAGCCCCAGCATTTT. The chain employs TRBV11-3 and TRBJ1-5, with D uncertain. Trimming removed 5 bases at V and 5 bases at J, with 10 bases between. There are 13 residues in the CDR3. The germline V gene encodes CDR1 SGHNT and CDR2 YENEEA.

In its sample, this clonotype was seen many times. The gene calls are TRBV7-8 and TRBJ2-7, with 10 bases lining up with TRBD2. Germline assignment: CDR1 SGHVS and CDR2 FQNEAQ. This CDR3 is 14 amino acids long. Trimming took 5 bases from V and 5 from J; bases not matched to a gene: 6. The CDR3 DNA reads as TGTGCCAGCAGCCCTCGGACTAGCGGACACGAGCAGTACTTC. Protein product: CASSPRTSGHEQYF.

This clonotype was counted at least ten times. The chain carries TRBV12-3 or TRBV12-4 and TRBJ1-2; D call uncertain. V lost 3 bases to trimming and J lost 13 bases, with 15 bases between them. This CDR3 has 12 amino acids. In DNA form, the CDR3 reads TGTGCCAGCAGTTTTAAACAGTCCGAGGTCACCTTC. It yields the protein CASSFKQSEVTF.

This clonotype appeared a few times. This could be a read error, since a much larger clone is one nucleotide away. V and J are TRBV5-1 and TRBJ2-7; the D gene is possibly TRBD2 (7 bases). Germline CDR1 is SGHRS and CDR2 is YFSETQ. The CDR3 consists of 16 residues. The CDR3 spells CANSFGGAFSSYEQYF. The DNA of the CDR3 is TGCGCCAACAGCTTTGGGGGGGCATTTAGCTCCTACGAGCAGTACTTC.

This sequence joins TRBV2 and TRBJ1-2; D remains ambiguous. From germline, CDR1 is SNHLY and CDR2 FYNNEI. Deletions cut 3 bases from V and 7 bases from J, with 9 bases between. This CDR3 spans 12 amino acids. As DNA, the CDR3 is TGTGCCAGCAGTGAGCGGGGATCTGGCTACACCTTC. This sequence encodes CASSERGSGYTF.

At least ten counts were recorded for this clonotype. This chain connects TRBV5-1 to TRBJ2-2; D remains unclear. The CDR3 contains 15 residues. Germline V gives CDR1 SGHRS, CDR2 YFSETQ. V was trimmed by 2 bases and J by 5 bases, leaving 13 bases between them. The CDR3 nucleotides are TGCGCCAGCAGCTTCGGTCGCGGCCTAACCGGGGAGCTGTTTTTT. It is translated as CASSFGRGLTGELFF. Based on the CDR3 plus reference TRBV5-1 and TRBJ2-2, the full variable domain is KAGVTQTPRYLIKTRGQQVTLSCSPISGHRSVSWYQQTPGQGLQFLFEYFSETQRNKGNFPGRFSGRQFSNSRSEMNVSTLELGDSALYLCASSFGRGLTGELFFGEGSRLTVL.

At least ten counts were recorded for this clonotype. V gene TRBV5-1 combines with J gene TRBJ2-7; D is unresolved. V gave up 5 bases and J gave up 2 bases, with 14 bases separating them. Per germline, CDR1 SGHRS and CDR2 YFSETQ. The CDR3 spans 14 residues. The CDR3: CASRTSLTTYEQYF. CDR3 DNA: TGCGCCAGCAGGACGAGCCTTACAACCTACGAGCAGTACTTC.

This clonotype was detected ten times or more. The chain employs TRBV20-1 and TRBJ1-1; D perhaps matches TRBD1 (5 bases). V lost 6 bases and J 0 bases, leaving 8 bases between the germline ends. This CDR3 is built from 12 residues. From germline, CDR1 is DFQATT and CDR2 SNEGSKA (reference sequence). The CDR3 loop is CSAGRVNTEAFF. The CDR3 coding sequence is TGCAGTGCCGGCAGGGTGAACACTGAAGCTTTCTTT.

In this sample, this clonotype turned up a few times. V usage is TRBV27 and J usage is TRBJ2-1, with TRBD2 matching 14 bases. The CDR3 is 15 residues long. With 2 bases clipped from V and 10 bases from J, the junction kept 4 bases outside the gene matches. Germline lookup yields CDR1 MNHEY and CDR2 SMNVEV (reference sequence). CDR3 in amino acids: CASSLKGLAGVEQFF. CDR3 DNA: TGTGCCAGCAGTTTAAAGGGACTAGCGGGAGTCGAGCAGTTCTTC.

This clonotype has ten or more counts. V is TRBV20-1 and J is TRBJ1-2; 9 bases are a match to TRBD1. The junction had 8 bases not matched to a gene; V was cut back by 6 bases and J by 3 bases. This CDR3 is 14 amino acids long. The germline V gene has CDR1 DFQATT and CDR2 SNEGSKA (reference sequence). This CDR3 reads CSADTGGAYYGYTF. CDR3 DNA sequence: TGCAGTGCAGACACAGGGGGCGCTTACTATGGCTACACCTTC.

This clonotype has at least ten counts. The chain couples TRBV10-3 to TRBJ1-2; the D is unclear. The CDR3 loop spans 13 amino acids. CDR1 is ENHRY, CDR2 SYGVKD, per germline. V lost 3 bases and J 0 bases, leaving 5 bases between the germline ends. The CDR3 here is CAISEGANYGYTF. In DNA form, the CDR3 reads TGTGCCATCAGTGAAGGAGCTAACTATGGCTACACCTTC.

This clonotype was recorded many times. The chain uses TRBV5-1 and TRBJ2-7; the D is unclear. CDR3 size: 11 residues. Germline CDR1 SGHRS, CDR2 YFSETQ. Trimming took off 2 bases at V and 5 bases at J, with 5 bases between the two ends. CDR3 nucleotide sequence: TGCGCCAGCAGCTTAGAGGACGAGCAGTACTTC. Translation gives CASSLEDEQYF.

The table lists this clonotype with a count of one. V gene TRBV10-3 combines with J gene TRBJ2-5; 8 bases line up with TRBD2. Unmatched junction bases numbered 1, after V lost 6 bases and J lost 1 base. The CDR3 extends over 13 amino acids. CDR1 and CDR2 from the germline V gene are ENHRY and SYGVKD. The CDR3 DNA reads TGTGCCATCAGGAGCGGGAGCCAAGAGACCCAGTACTTC. It yields the protein CAIRSGSQETQYF.